This T cell receptor (beta chain) was observed in a study of post-analysis software for immune sequencing data. Looking at the study overall: There were relapsing-remitting, secondary progressive and progressive-relapsing multiple sclerosis among the disease courses included. General study points: F measure grouped same-batch samples tightly together. Among 5 or 6 TRBV segments more frequent in patients than controls were TRBV5-6, TRBV5-1 and TRBV20-1. Relative to controls, patients with multiple sclerosis showed significantly lower normalized Chao1 diversity.

Comments on this clonotype: No antigen is known for it.

CDR1 ENHRY and CDR2 SYGVKD come from the germline V gene. V was clipped by 3 bases and J by 2 bases; unmatched bases: 3. The CDR3 spans 14 residues. Unique molecular identifiers tagged the TCR beta cDNA libraries. Input populations of roughly 0.85 to 11 million T cells gave rise to roughly 0.5 million cDNA molecules. A single record per CDR3 protein comes from TCRdb applying MiXCR to the PCR reads. The sample records 750,000 to 950,000 distinct CDR3 sequences, roughly 50% being singletons. The genes are TRBV10-3 and TRBJ1-2; 7 bases are a match to TRBD1. The sequenced sample was blood. The TCR was taken from a girl between 10 and 17 years old with multiple sclerosis. DNA for the CDR3: TGTGCCATCAGTGATTCGGGACAGAACTATGGCTACACCTTC. Translating it yields CAISDSGQNYGYTF.